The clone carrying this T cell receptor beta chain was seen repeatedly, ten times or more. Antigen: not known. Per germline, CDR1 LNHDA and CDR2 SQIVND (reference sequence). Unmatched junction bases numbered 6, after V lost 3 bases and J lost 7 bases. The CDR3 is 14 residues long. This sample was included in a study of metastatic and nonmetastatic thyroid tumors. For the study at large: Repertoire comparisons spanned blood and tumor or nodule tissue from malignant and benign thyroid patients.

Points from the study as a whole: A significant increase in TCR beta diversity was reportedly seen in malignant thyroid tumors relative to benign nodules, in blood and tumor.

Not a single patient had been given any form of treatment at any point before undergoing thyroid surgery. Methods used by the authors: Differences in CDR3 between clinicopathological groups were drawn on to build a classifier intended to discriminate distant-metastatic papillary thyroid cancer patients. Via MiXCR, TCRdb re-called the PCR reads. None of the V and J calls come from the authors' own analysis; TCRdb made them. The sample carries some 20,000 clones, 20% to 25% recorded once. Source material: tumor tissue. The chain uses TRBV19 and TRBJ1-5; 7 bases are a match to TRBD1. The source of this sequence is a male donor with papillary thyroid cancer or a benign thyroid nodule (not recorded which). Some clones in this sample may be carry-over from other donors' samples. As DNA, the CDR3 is TGTGCCAGTAGTATTGCCCAGGGGGACCAGCCCCAGCATTTT. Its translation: CASSIAQGDQPQHF.